This TCR beta chain was recovered during a study of T-cell memory formation after mild COVID-19. Each CDR3 protein gets one entry after TCRdb re-called the 5' RACE reads with MiXCR. The sample has 280,000 or so distinct CDR3 sequences; 7% to 10% are singletons. J gave up 0 bases and V 5 bases, and 5 bases lay outside the gene matches. Germline V gene sequence: CDR1 MNHEY, CDR2 SVGAGI. The CDR3 has 16 amino acids. This sequence was found in a man between 18 and 29 years old who had mild COVID-19 (a few samples of this study predate the infection). Cell type and time point are not known. This chain connects TRBV6-5 to TRBJ1-4; 8 bases are shared with TRBD1. Sequencing input: PBMCs or a T cell subset sorted from them (not recorded which). The CDR3 region is CASSNRGTATNEKLFF. The CDR3 DNA reads TGTGCCAGCAGTAACAGGGGGACTGCAACTAATGAAAAACTGTTTTTT.